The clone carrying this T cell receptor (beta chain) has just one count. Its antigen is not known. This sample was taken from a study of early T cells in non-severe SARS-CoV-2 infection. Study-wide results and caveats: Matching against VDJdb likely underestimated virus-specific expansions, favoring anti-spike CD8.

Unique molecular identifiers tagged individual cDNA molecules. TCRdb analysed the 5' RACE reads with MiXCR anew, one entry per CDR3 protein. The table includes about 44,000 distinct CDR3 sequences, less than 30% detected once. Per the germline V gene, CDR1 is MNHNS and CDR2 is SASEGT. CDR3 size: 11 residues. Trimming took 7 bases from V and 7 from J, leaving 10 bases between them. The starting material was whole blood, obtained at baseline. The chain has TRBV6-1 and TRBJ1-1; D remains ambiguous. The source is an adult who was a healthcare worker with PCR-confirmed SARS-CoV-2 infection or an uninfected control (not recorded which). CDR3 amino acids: CASKYGSEAFF. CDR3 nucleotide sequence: TGTGCCAGCAAATATGGGAGTGAAGCTTTCTTT.